The clone carrying this T cell receptor beta chain was picked up a small number of times. Its antigen is still unknown. These data come from a study of cytomegalovirus exposure and HLA in healthy donors. Germline CDR1 SGHTA, CDR2 FQGNSA. The CDR3 sequence is 14 residues long. V lost 5 bases to trimming and J lost 8 bases; unmatched junction nucleotides: 9. Broader study findings: Later, TCR association rates were found to vary by HLA locus, highest for DRB1 and lowest for HLA-C. Productive rates of about 87% or about 30% were seen for most TCR beta V segments in an earlier analysis. Sequencing likely caused a cluster of highly shared sequence variants. Overall, about 160 TCR beta chains were annotated as cytomegalovirus-associated.

The PCR had 60 Vbeta and 13 Jbeta primers. Clones were read by immunoSEQ multiplex PCR, and TCRdb kept only the in-frame ones, dropping some. The table records more than 150,000 clones, about four fifths of them present only once. Sequencing was performed on PBMCs. The TCR sequence derives from a woman in her twenties or thirties in good health and CMV-seronegative. V and J are TRBV7-2 and TRBJ1-2, with TRBD1 matching over 9 bases. CDR3 protein: CASSQGQGTGGYTF. In DNA, the CDR3 is TGTGCCAGCAGCCAGGGACAGGGAACGGGCGGCTACACCTTC.